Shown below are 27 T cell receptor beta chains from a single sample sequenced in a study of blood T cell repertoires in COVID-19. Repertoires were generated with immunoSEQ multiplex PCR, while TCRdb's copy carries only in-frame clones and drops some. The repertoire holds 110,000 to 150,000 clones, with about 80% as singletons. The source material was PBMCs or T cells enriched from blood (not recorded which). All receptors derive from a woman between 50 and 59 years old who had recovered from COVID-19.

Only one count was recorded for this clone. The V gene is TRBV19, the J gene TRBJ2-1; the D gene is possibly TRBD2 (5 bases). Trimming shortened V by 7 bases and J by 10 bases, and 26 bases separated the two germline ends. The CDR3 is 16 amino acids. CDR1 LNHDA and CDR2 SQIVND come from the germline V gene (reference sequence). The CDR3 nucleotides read TGTGCCAGTACCATTTTGGGCTATGGAGGCCTCGAGGAGCAGTTCTTC. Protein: CASTILGYGGLEEQFF.

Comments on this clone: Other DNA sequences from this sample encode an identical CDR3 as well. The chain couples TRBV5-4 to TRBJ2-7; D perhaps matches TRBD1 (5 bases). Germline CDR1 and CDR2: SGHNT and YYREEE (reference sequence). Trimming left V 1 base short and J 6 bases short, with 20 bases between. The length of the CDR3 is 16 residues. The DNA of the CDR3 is TGTGCCAGCAGCTTGCGGCAGGGCCCTTCCTTTGTCGAGCAGTACTTC. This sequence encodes CASSLRQGPSFVEQYF.

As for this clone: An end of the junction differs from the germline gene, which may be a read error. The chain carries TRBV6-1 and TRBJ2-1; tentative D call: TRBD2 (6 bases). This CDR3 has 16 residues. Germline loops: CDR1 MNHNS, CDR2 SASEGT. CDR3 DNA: TGTGCCAGCAGGGAAGGGTCGGGGGTGGTGTGGAATGAGCAGTTCTTC. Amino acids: CASREGSGVVWNEQFF.

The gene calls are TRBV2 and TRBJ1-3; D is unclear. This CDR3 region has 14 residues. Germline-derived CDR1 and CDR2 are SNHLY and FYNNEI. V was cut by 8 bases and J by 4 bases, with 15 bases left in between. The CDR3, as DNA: TGTGCCAGCGCCCCCGGGAGACTCGGAAACACCATATATTTT. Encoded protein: CASAPGRLGNTIYF.

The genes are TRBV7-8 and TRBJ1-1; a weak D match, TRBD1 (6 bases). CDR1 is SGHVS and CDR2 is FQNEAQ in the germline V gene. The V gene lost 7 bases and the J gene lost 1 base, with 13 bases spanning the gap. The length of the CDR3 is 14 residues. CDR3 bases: TGTGCCAGCAAGCAGGGGACGGGGAACACTGAAGCTTTCTTT. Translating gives CASKQGTGNTEAFF.

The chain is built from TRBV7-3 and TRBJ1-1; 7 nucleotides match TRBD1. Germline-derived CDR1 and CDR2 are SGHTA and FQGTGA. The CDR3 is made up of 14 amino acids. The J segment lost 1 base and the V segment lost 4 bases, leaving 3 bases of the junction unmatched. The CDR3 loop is CASSWDRENTEAFF. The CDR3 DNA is TGTGCCAGCAGCTGGGACAGAGAGAACACTGAAGCTTTCTTT.

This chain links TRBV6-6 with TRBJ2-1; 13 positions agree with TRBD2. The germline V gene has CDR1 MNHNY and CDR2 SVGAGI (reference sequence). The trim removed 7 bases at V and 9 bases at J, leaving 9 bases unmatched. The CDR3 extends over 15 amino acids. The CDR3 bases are TGTGCCAGCATCCAAACTAGCGGGGGGGCCGGTGAGCAGTTCTTC. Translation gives CASIQTSGGAGEQFF.

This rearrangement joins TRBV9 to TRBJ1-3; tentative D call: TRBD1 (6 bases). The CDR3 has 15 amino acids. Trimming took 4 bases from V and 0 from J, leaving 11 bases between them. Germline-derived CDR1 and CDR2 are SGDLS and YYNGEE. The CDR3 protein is CASSPRTVSGNTIYF. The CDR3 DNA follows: TGTGCCAGCAGCCCCCGGACAGTCTCTGGAAACACCATATATTTT.

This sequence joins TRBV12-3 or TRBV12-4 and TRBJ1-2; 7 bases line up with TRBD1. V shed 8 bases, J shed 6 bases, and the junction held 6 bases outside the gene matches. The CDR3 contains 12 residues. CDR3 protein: CASGRQGDGYTF. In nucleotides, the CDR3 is TGTGCCAGCGGGCGACAGGGCGATGGCTACACCTTC.

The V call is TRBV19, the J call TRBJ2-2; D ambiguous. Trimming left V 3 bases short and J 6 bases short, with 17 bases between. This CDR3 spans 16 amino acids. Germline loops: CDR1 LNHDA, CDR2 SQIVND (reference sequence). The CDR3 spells CASSIVLGSLPGELFF. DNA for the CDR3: TGTGCCAGTAGTATTGTCCTCGGGTCTCTCCCCGGGGAGCTGTTTTTT.

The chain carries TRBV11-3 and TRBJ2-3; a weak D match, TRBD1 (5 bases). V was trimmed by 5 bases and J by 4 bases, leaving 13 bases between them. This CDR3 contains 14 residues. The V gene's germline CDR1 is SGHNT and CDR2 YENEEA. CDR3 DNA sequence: TGTGCCAGCAGCGACAAGGGGTTTGCAGATACGCAGTATTTT. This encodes CASSDKGFADTQYF.

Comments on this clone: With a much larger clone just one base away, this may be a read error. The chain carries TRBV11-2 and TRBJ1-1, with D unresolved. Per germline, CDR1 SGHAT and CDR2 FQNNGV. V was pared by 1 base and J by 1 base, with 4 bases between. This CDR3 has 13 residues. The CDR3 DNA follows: TGTGCCAGCAGCTTAGGACAGAACACTGAAGCTTTCTTT. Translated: CASSLGQNTEAFF. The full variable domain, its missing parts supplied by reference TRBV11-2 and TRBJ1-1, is EAGVAQSPRYKIIEKRQSVAFWCNPISGHATLYWYQQILGQGPKLLIQFQNNGVVDDSQLPKDRFSAERLKGVDSTLKIQPAKLEDSAVYLCASSLGQNTEAFFGQGTRLTVV.

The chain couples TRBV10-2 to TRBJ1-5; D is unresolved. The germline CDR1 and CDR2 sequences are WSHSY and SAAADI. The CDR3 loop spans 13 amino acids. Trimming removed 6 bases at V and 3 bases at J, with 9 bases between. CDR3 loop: CASRVEFNQPQHF. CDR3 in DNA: TGCGCCAGCAGGGTAGAGTTCAATCAGCCCCAGCATTTT.

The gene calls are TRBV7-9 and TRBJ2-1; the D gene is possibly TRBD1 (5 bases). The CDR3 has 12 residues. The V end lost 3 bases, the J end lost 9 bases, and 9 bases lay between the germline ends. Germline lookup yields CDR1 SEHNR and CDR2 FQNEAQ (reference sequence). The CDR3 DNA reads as TGTGCCAGCAGCTTTTTGGGGCGTGAGCAGTTCTTC. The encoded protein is CASSFLGREQFF.

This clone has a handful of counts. The CDR3 here is CASSPTSGGYNNEQFF. Here the CDR3 DNA reads TGTGCCAGCAGCCCGACTAGCGGGGGTTACAACAATGAGCAGTTCTTC. V and J are TRBV7-6 and TRBJ2-1; 12 bases match TRBD2. The ends lost 5 bases at V and 5 bases at J; junction bases unmatched: 7. The CDR3 is made up of 16 amino acids. Germline V gene sequence: CDR1 SGHVS, CDR2 FNYEAQ.

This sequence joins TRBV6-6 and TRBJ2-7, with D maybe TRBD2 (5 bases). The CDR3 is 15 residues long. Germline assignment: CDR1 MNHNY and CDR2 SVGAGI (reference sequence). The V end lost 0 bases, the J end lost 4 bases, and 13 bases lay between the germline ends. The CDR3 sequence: CASSYSLRDTYEQYF. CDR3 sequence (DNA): TGTGCCAGCAGTTACTCGCTGAGGGATACGTACGAGCAGTACTTC.

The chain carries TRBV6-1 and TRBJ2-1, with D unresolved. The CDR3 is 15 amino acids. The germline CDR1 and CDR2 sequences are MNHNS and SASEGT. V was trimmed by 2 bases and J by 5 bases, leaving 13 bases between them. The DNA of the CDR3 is TGTGCCAGCAGTGAACGACGGCTTCAGGACAATGAGCAGTTCTTC. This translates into CASSERRLQDNEQFF.

This CDR3 reads CASSLGRQAPNTEAFF. The CDR3 region has the DNA TGTGCCAGCAGCTTAGGCCGACAGGCTCCGAACACTGAAGCTTTCTTT. The rearrangement joins TRBV11-2 to TRBJ1-1; D is perhaps TRBD1 (6 bases). The CDR3 length is 16 residues. Trimming removed 1 base from V and 1 base from J, with 13 bases in between. Germline V lookup: CDR1 SGHAT, CDR2 FQNNGV.

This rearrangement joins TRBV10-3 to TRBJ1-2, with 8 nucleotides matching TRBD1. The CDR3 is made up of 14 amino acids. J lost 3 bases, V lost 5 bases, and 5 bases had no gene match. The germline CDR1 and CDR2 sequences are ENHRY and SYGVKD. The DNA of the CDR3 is TGTGCCATCAGTCGACAGGGGCAAGACTATGGCTACACCTTC. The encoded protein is CAISRQGQDYGYTF.

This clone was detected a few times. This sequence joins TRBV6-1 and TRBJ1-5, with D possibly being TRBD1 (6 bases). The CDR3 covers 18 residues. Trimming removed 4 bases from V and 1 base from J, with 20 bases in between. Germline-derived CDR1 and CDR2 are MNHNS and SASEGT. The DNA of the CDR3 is TGTGCCAGCAGTGTCTGGACCCGAAAACAGGGAAGCAATCAGCCCCAGCATTTT. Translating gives CASSVWTRKQGSNQPQHF.

The DNA of the CDR3 is TGTGCCAGCAGTTTCCTCGGGGCAGGGGCGGCAGATACGCAGTATTTT. Amino acids: CASSFLGAGAADTQYF. The chain uses TRBV6-2 or TRBV6-3 and TRBJ2-3; D is perhaps TRBD1 (6 bases). V was shortened by 4 bases and J by 4 bases, with 18 bases between the two germline ends. The CDR3 sequence is 16 residues long. CDR1 and CDR2 (germline): MNHEY, SVGEGT.

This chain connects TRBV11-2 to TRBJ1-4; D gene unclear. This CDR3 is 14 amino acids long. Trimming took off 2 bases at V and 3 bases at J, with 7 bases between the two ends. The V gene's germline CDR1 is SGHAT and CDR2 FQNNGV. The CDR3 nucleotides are TGTGCCAGCAGCTTATTGGCGGCTAATGAAAAACTGTTTTTT. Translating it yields CASSLLAANEKLFF.

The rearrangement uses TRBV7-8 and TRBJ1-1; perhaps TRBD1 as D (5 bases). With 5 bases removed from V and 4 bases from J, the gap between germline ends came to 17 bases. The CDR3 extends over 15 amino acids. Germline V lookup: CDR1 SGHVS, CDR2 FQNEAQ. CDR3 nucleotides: TGTGCCAGCAGCACTAGGAGGGGTTCGGGCACTGAAGCTTTCTTT. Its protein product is CASSTRRGSGTEAFF.

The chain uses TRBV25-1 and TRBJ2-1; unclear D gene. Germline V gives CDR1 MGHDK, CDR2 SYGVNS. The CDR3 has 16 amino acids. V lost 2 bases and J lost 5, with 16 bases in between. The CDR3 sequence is CASSEQAGHLNNEQFF. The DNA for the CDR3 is TGTGCCAGCAGTGAACAGGCAGGCCACCTAAACAATGAGCAGTTCTTC.

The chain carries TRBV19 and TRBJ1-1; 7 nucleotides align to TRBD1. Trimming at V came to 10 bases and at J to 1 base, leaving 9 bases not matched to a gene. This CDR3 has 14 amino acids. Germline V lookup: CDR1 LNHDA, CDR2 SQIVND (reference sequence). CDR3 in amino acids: CAIFLTGWNTEAFF. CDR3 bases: TGTGCCATTTTCTTGACAGGGTGGAACACTGAAGCTTTCTTT.

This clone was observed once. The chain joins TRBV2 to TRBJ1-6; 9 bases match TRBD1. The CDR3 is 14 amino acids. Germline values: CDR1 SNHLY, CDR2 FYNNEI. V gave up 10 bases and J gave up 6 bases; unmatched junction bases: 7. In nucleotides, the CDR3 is TGTGCCACCCATCGGGGACAGGGTAATTCACCCCTCCACTTT. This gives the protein CATHRGQGNSPLHF.

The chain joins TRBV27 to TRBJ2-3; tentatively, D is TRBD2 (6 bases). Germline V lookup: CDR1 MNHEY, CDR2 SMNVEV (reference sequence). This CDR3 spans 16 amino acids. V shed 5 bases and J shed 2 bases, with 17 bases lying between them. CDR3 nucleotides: TGTGCCAGCAGTAAGCGGGTCCCGGGAAACACAGATACGCAGTATTTT. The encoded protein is CASSKRVPGNTDTQYF.